This T cell receptor beta chain came from a study of blood T cells in healthy people across ages. The CDR3 has 15 residues. Looked up from germline, CDR1 is MNHNY and CDR2 is SVGAGI (reference sequence). Trimming took 5 bases from V and 5 from J; bases not matched to a gene: 9. A second PCR, run for about 6 to 12 cycles, used a sample-barcoded 5' primer plus a J-beta primer mix. Each TCR beta cDNA got a 12-nucleotide random molecular identifier. One entry per CDR3 protein, called by TCRdb with MiXCR from the 5' RACE reads. Among around 2 million distinct CDR3 sequences, 30% to 40% were seen once, and the ten largest hold 20% to 25%.

Material: blood. The chain has TRBV6-6 and TRBJ2-1, with 7 bases aligning to TRBD2. This clonotype was sampled from a human donor in good health. The CDR3 DNA is TGTGCCAGCAGTCACCTGGGAGGGAGACACAATGAGCAGTTCTTC. Its translation: CASSHLGGRHNEQFF.